The T cell receptor beta chain described here comes from a study of CD8+CD57+ T cells in acquired aplastic anemia. Turning to the study itself: Sorted CD4+ and CD8+ cells yielded roughly 3.4 ug of DNA on average.

Germline CDR1 is SNHLY and CDR2 is FYNNEI. The CDR3 length is 14 residues. V was pared by 10 bases and J by 6 bases, with 6 bases of the junction left unmatched. CDR3 and TCR beta VDJ profiling relied on a genomic DNA template. TCRdb reprocessed the reads via MiXCR and lists one record per CDR3 protein. The sample consists of around 130,000 distinct CDR3 sequences, 40% to 60% of them appearing once. The sequenced sample consisted of sorted CD4+, CD8+, or CD8+CD57+ T cells (not recorded which) from PBMCs. The J gene is TRBJ1-6, the V gene TRBV2, with 10 bases aligning to TRBD1. The TCR sequence derives from a human donor in good health, serving as a control. The CDR3 DNA follows: TGTGCCATCCTACGGGACAGGGGTAATTCACCCCTCCACTTT. Translated: CAILRDRGNSPLHF.